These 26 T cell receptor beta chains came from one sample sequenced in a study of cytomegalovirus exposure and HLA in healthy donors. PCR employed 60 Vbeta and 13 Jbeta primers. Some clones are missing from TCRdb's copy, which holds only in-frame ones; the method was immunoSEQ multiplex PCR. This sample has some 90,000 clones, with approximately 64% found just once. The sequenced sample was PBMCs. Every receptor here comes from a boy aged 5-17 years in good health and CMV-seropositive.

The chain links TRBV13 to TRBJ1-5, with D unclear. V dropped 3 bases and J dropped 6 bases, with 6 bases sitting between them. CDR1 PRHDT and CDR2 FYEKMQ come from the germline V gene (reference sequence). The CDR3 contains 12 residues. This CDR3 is CASSFLAQPQHF. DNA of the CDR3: TGTGCCAGCAGCTTCCTGGCTCAGCCCCAGCATTTT.

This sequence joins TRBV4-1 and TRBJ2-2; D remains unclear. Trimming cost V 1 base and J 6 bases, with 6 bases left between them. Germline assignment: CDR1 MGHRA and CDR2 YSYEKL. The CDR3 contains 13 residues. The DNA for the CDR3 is TGCGCCAGCAGCCAAGGGCGGTCCGGGGAGCTGTTTTTT. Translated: CASSQGRSGELFF.

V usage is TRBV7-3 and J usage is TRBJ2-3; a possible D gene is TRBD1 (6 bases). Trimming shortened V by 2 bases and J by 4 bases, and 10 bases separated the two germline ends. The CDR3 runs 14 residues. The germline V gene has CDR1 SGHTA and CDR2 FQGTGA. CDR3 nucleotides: TGTGCCAGCAGCTTAGGGGGCGCGGCAGATACGCAGTATTTT. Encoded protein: CASSLGGAADTQYF.

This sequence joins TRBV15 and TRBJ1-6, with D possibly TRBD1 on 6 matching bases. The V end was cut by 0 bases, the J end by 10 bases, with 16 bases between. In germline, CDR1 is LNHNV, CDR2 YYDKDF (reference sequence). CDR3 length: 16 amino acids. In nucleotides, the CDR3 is TGTGCCACCAGCAGAGATAGGGGGTCTTCGGGATCACCCCTCCACTTT. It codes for CATSRDRGSSGSPLHF.

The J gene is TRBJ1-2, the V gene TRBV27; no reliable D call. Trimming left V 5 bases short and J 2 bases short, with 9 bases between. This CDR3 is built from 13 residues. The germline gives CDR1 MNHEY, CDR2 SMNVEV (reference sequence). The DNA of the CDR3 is TGTGCCAGCAGTACATTTGCCAACTATGGCTACACCTTC. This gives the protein CASSTFANYGYTF.

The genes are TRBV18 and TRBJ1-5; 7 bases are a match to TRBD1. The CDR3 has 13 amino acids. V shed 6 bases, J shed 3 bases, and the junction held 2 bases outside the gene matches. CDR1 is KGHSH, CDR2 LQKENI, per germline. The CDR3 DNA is TGTGCCAGCTCGGGACAGAACAATCAGCCCCAGCATTTT. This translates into CASSGQNNQPQHF.

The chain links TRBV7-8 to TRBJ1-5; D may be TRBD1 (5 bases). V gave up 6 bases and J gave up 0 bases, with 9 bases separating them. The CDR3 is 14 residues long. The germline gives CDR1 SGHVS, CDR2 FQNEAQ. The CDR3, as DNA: TGTGCCAGCAGTTTGACAGATAGCAATCAGCCCCAGCATTTT. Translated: CASSLTDSNQPQHF.

CDR3 amino acids: CASSPPTGNYGYTF. For the CDR3, the DNA is TGCGCCAGCAGCCCACCGACAGGAAACTATGGCTACACCTTC. The chain couples TRBV4-1 to TRBJ1-2, with D perhaps TRBD1 (6 bases). Germline CDR1 MGHRA, CDR2 YSYEKL. V gave up 4 bases and J gave up 2 bases, with 11 bases separating them. The CDR3 consists of 14 residues.

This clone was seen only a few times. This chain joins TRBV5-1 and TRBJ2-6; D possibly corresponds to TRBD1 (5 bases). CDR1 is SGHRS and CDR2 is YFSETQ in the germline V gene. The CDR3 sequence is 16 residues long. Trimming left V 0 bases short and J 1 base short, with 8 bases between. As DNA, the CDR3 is TGCGCCAGCAGCTTGGCCACAGGATCTGGGGCCAACGTCCTGACTTTC. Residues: CASSLATGSGANVLTF.

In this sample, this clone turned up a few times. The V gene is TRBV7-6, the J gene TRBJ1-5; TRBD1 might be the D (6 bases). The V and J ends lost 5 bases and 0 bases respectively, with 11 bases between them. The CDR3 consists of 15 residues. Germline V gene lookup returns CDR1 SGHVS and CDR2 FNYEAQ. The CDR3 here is CASSPGTYSNQPQHF. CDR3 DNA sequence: TGTGCCAGCAGCCCCGGGACATATAGCAATCAGCCCCAGCATTTT.

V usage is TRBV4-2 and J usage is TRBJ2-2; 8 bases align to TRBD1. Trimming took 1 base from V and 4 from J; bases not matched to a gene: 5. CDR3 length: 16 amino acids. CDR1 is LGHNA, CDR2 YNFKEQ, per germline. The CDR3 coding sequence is TGTGCCAGCAGCCAAGCCGGGACAGGCGTCACCGGGGAGCTGTTTTTT. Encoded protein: CASSQAGTGVTGELFF.

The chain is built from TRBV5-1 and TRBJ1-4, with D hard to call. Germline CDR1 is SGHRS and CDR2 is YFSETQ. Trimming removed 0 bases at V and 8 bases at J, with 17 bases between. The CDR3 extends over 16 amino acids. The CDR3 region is CASSLDGALSQEKLFF. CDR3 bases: TGCGCCAGCAGCTTGGATGGCGCCCTGTCACAGGAAAAACTGTTTTTT.

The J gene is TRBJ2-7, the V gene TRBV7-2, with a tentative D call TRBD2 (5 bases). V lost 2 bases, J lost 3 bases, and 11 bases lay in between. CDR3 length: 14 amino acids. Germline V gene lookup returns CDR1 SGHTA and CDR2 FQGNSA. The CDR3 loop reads CASSLTSAYYEQYF. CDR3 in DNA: TGTGCCAGCAGCTTAACTAGTGCATACTACGAGCAGTACTTC.

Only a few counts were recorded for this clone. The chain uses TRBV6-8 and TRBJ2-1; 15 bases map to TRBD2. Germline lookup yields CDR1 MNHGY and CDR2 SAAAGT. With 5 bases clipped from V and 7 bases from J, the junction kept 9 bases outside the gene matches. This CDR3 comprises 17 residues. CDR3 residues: CASSPTAGTSGRNEQFF. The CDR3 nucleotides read TGTGCCAGCAGTCCGACAGCGGGGACTAGCGGGAGGAATGAGCAGTTCTTC.

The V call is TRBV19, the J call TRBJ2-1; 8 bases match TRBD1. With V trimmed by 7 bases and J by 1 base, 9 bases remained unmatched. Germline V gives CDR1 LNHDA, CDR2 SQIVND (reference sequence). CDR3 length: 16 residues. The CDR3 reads CASTRTGTSSYNEQFF. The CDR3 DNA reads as TGTGCCAGTACCCGGACAGGGACGAGTTCCTACAATGAGCAGTTCTTC.

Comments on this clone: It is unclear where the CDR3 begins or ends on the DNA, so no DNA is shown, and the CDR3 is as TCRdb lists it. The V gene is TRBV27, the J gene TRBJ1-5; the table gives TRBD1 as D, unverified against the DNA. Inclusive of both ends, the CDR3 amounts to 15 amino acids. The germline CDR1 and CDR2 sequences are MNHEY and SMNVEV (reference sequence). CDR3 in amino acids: CASSLWGQGNQPQNF.

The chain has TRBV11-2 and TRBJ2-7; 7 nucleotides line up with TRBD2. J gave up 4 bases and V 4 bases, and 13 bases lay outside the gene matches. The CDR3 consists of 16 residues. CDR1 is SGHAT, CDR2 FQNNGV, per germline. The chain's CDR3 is CASSSQVGRFFYEQYF. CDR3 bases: TGTGCCAGCAGCTCGCAAGTCGGGAGGTTTTTTTACGAGCAGTACTTC.

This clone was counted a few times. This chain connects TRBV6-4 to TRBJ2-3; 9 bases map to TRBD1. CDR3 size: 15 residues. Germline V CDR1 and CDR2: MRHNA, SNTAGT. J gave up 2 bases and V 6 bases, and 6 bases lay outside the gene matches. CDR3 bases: TGTGCCAGCAGCTACAGGGGGCGGGACACAGATACGCAGTATTTT. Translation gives CASSYRGRDTDTQYF.

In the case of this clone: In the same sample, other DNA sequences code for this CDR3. The DNA of the CDR3 is TGTGCCAGCAGCTTGGGACAGGGGATGACTGAAGCTTTCTTT. The encoded protein is CASSLGQGMTEAFF. This chain links TRBV7-9 with TRBJ1-1; TRBD1 aligns across 10 bases. Trimming at V came to 3 bases and at J to 5 bases, leaving 3 bases not matched to a gene. The germline V gene encodes CDR1 SEHNR and CDR2 FQNEAQ (reference sequence). This CDR3 spans 14 amino acids.

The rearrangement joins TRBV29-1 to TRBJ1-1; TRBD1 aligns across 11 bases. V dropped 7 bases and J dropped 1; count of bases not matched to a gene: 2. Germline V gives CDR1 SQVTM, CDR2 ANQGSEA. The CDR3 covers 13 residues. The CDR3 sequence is CSGGQGGNTEAFF. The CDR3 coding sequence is TGCAGCGGGGGACAGGGGGGGAACACTGAAGCTTTCTTT.

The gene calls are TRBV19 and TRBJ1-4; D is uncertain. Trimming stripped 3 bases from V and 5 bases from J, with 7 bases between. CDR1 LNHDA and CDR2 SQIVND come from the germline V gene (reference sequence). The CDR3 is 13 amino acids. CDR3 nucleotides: TGTGCCAGTAGTATGAGACAAAATGAAAAACTGTTTTTT. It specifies CASSMRQNEKLFF. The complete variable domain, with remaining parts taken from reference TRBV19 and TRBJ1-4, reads DGGITQSPKYLFRKEGQNVTLSCEQNLNHDAMYWYRQDPGQGLRLIYYSQIVNDFQKGDIAEGYSVSREKKESFPLTVTSAQKNPTAFYLCASSMRQNEKLFFGSGTQLSVL.

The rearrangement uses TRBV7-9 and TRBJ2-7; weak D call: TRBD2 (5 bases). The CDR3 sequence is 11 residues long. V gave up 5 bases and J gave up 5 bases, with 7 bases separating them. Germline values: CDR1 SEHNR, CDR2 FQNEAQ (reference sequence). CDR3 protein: CASSREDEQYF. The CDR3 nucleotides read TGTGCCAGCAGCCGGGAAGACGAGCAGTACTTC. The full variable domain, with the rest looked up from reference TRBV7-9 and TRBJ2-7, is DTGVSQNPRHKITKRGQNVTFRCDPISEHNRLYWYRQTLGQGPEFLTYFQNEAQLEKSRLLSDRFSAERPKGSFSTLEIQRTEQGDSAMYLCASSREDEQYFGPGTRLTVT.

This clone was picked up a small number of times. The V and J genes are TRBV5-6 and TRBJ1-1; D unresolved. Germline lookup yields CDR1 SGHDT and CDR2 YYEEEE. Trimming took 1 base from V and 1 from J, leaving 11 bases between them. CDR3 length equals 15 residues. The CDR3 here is CASSLRFLGNTEAFF. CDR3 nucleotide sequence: TGTGCCAGCAGCTTGCGATTCCTAGGGAACACTGAAGCTTTCTTT.

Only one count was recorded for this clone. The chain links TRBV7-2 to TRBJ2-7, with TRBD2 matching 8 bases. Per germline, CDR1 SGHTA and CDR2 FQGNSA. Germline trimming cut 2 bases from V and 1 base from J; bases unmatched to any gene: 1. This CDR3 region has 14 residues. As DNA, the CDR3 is TGTGCCAGCAGCTTACCTAGCGGGTCCTACGAGCAGTACTTC. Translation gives CASSLPSGSYEQYF.

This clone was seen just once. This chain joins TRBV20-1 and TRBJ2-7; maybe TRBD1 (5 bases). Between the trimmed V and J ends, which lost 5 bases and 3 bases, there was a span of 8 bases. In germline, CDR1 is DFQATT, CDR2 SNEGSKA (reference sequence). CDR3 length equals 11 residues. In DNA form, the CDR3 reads TGCAGTGCTCGGCAGGGCTACGAGCAGTACTTC. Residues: CSARQGYEQYF.

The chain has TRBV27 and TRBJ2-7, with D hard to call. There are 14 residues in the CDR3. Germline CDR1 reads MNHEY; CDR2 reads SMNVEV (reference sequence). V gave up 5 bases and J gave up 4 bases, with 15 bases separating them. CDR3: CASSRPGLVYEQYF. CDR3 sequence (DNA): TGTGCCAGCAGTCGCCCGGGTCTGGTTTACGAGCAGTACTTC.